A selection of T cell receptor beta chains follows, all from one sample in a study of shared clonotypes between healthy human individuals. Profiling relied on immunoSEQ multiplex PCR, and the TCRdb table lists in-frame clones only, not all of them. The sample contains millions of clones, around nine tenths of which appear only once. The sample comprised naive CD4+ T cells sorted from blood. These receptors originate from a man between 18 and 35 years old in good health. Each CDR3 is given with its conserved first and last residue. D genes are given only for firm matches. Some rows have no size entry. The others give once, few or many, or a class for an expanded clone.

clone size	V gene	J gene	CDR3 length	D gene	CDR3 protein	CDR3 DNA
NA	TRBV6-1	TRBJ1-5	17	NA	CASSEALQGRSNQPQHF	TGTGCCAGCAGTGAAGCTTTACAGGGTAGGAGCAATCAGCCCCAGCATTTT
NA	TRBV18	TRBJ1-5	14	NA	CASSPPGGNQPQHF	TGTGCCAGCTCACCCCCCGGCGGCAATCAGCCCCAGCATTTT
NA	TRBV7-8	TRBJ2-7	17	NA	CASSLELMGGGDYEQYF	TGTGCCAGCAGCTTAGAGCTAATGGGAGGAGGGGACTACGAGCAGTACTTC
NA	TRBV27	TRBJ2-7	16	NA	CASSPRGGGRAYEQYF	TGTGCCAGCAGTCCCCGAGGGGGGGGAAGGGCCTACGAGCAGTACTTC
NA	TRBV7-2	TRBJ2-7	14	TRBD2	CASSLSGRVDEQYF	TGTGCCAGCAGCTTAAGCGGGAGGGTCGACGAGCAGTACTTC
NA	TRBV7-2	TRBJ1-5	13	NA	CASSGDSNQPQHF	TGTGCCAGCAGTGGGGATAGCAATCAGCCCCAGCATTTT
NA	TRBV28	TRBJ2-7	13	TRBD1	CASRTGVSYEQYF	TGTGCCAGCCGGACAGGGGTCTCCTACGAGCAGTACTTC
NA	TRBV28	TRBJ2-3	13	NA	CASSSSSPDTQYF	TGTGCCAGCAGTTCCTCCTCCCCAGATACGCAGTATTTT
NA	TRBV7-2	TRBJ1-1	16	NA	CASSLAEGVVATEAFF	TGTGCCAGCAGCTTAGCCGAGGGGGTCGTCGCCACTGAAGCTTTCTTT
NA	TRBV2	TRBJ1-2	11	TRBD1	CASGTGYGYTF	TGTGCCAGTGGGACAGGCTATGGCTACACCTTC
NA	TRBV28	TRBJ2-5	15	TRBD1	CASSLGQGVQETQYF	TGTGCCAGCAGTTTAGGACAGGGGGTACAAGAGACCCAGTACTTC
NA	TRBV11-3	TRBJ2-1	11	NA	CASSPGNEQFF	TGTGCCAGCAGCCCCGGAAATGAGCAGTTCTTC
NA	TRBV14	TRBJ2-7	13	NA	CASSQDLQREQYF	TGTGCCAGCAGCCAAGATTTGCAGAGGGAGCAGTACTTC
NA	TRBV2	TRBJ1-5	13	TRBD1	CASSPQGGQPQHF	TGTGCCAGCAGTCCACAGGGGGGTCAGCCCCAGCATTTT
NA	TRBV6-5	TRBJ1-5	15	NA	CASSLAPGNRQPQHF	TGTGCCAGCAGTTTGGCTCCAGGGAACCGTCAGCCCCAGCATTTT
NA	TRBV11-3	TRBJ2-1	15	TRBD2	CASSLVAGGQNEQFF	TGTGCCAGCAGCTTAGTAGCGGGGGGGCAAAATGAGCAGTTCTTC
NA	TRBV5-1	TRBJ2-7	16	NA	CASSLVQLEDSDEQYF	TGCGCCAGCAGCTTGGTCCAGCTAGAAGACTCCGACGAGCAGTACTTC
few	TRBV19	TRBJ1-2	14	NA	CASSIPGGNYGYTF	TGTGCCAGTAGTATACCGGGAGGTAACTATGGCTACACCTTC